The source of this T cell receptor (beta chain) is a study of blood T cell repertoires in COVID-19. On the study more broadly: Acute and convalescent COVID-19 specimens originated in the United States, Italy and Spain. T cells, B-cell-depleted T cells, or PBMCs provided the cDNA or gDNA that served as material.

Original handling: Amplification of reference gene primers provided the estimated nucleated cell counts. Repertoires were generated with immunoSEQ multiplex PCR, while TCRdb's copy carries only in-frame clones and drops some. From that table come the V and J calls and clone size; the DNA was used to work out D and trimming. The sample records over 200,000 clones, approximately 86% being singletons. CDR3 size: 12 residues. The V gene's germline CDR1 is GTSNPN and CDR2 SVGIG (reference sequence). Trimming took 1 base from V and 10 from J; bases not matched to a gene: 7. The receptor was derived from a man aged 18-30 years with active or convalescent COVID-19. Sample: peripheral blood. This rearrangement joins TRBV30 to TRBJ2-7; 7 bases line up with TRBD1. CDR3 DNA sequence: TGTGCCTGGAGTGGTATCGGGACAGACCAGTACTTC. This codes for CAWSGIGTDQYF.